This T cell receptor beta chain was sequenced during a study of shared clonotypes between healthy human individuals. The replicate PCRs on unsorted PBMC were given 300 ng DNA, which is some 32,000 T cell genomes. Libraries were prepared by immunoSEQ multiplex PCR; TCRdb keeps only in-frame clonotypes and omits some of them. The sample records about 510,000 clones, 60% to 80% being singletons. Study-level results: Sequencing depth was expected to affect clonotype sharing among donors.

Healthy and HIV-negative, the adult donors had no recent acute infections or vaccinations. Every contributor of samples was a Caucasian grown-up residing in Nashville, Tennessee. Details on this clone: As yet, its antigen is unknown.

Trimming took off 6 bases at V and 4 bases at J, with 10 bases between the two ends. CDR1 and CDR2 (germline): MNHEY, SMNVEV (reference sequence). There are 13 residues in the CDR3. The chain recombines TRBV27 with TRBJ2-1; D is unclear. The source material was PBMCs. This receptor was identified in a woman aged 40 to 50 in good health. Some clones in this sample may be carry-over from other donors' samples. The CDR3 DNA reads TGTGCCAGCAGGGGCGACGGTTACAATGAGCAGTTCTTC. As protein: CASRGDGYNEQFF.